These 30 T cell receptor beta chains came from one sample sequenced in a study of blood T cell repertoires in COVID-19. Profiled with immunoSEQ multiplex PCR; TCRdb holds only in-frame clones, not every one. The table has about 250,000 clones, roughly 89% seen once; the top ten hold 2.1%. Sequencing used peripheral blood. These receptors originate from a woman aged 60-75 years with COVID-19, enrolled during active disease.

This clone was picked up one time. This sequence joins TRBV7-9 and TRBJ1-2; possible D gene TRBD1, 5 bases. The CDR3 totals 15 residues. Trimming removed 4 bases at V and 4 bases at J, with 16 bases between. Germline-derived CDR1 and CDR2 are SEHNR and FQNEAQ (reference sequence). The CDR3 here is CASSSPSDTSYGYTF. The CDR3 DNA sequence: TGTGCCAGCAGCTCCCCCTCGGACACCAGCTATGGCTACACCTTC.

The chain carries TRBV5-5 and TRBJ1-3; unclear D gene. Germline CDR1 reads SGHKS; CDR2 reads YYEKEE (reference sequence). V shed 0 bases and J shed 0 bases, with 13 bases lying between them. The CDR3 is 17 residues long. DNA for the CDR3: TGTGCCAGCAGCTTGGGGGCGGCGGGAGGCTCTGGAAACACCATATATTTT. Protein product: CASSLGAAGGSGNTIYF.

The DNA of the CDR3 is TGTGCCAGCAGTTACGCCTTAAATCTAGCGGGGGCCTACAATGAGCAGTTCTTC. This gives the protein CASSYALNLAGAYNEQFF. V gene TRBV6-2 or TRBV6-3 combines with J gene TRBJ2-1; 10 bases are shared with TRBD2. CDR1 is MNHEY, CDR2 SVGEGT, per germline. This CDR3 has 18 residues. V was clipped by 2 bases and J by 2 bases; unmatched bases: 9.

The chain carries TRBV5-4 and TRBJ1-2; 7 bases map to TRBD1. Per germline, CDR1 SGHNT and CDR2 YYREEE (reference sequence). This CDR3 is built from 14 residues. The V gene end was trimmed by 0 bases and the J gene end by 6 bases; junction bases not matched to a gene: 5. CDR3 region: CASSLASGQDGYTF. The CDR3 nucleotides read TGTGCCAGCAGCTTGGCCTCCGGACAGGATGGCTACACCTTC.

In this sample, this clone turned up a few times. This sequence joins TRBV5-4 and TRBJ1-6, with D maybe TRBD1 (5 bases). Germline V gives CDR1 SGHNT, CDR2 YYREEE (reference sequence). CDR3 length equals 15 residues. Trimming removed 0 bases from V and 5 bases from J, with 9 bases in between. The CDR3 nucleotides are TGTGCCAGCAGCTTGGGCAGGGCAAATAATTCACCCCTCCACTTT. It specifies CASSLGRANNSPLHF.

The CDR3 sequence: CASSSGNRYGYTF. CDR3 sequence (DNA): TGTGCCAGCAGCTCGGGGAATCGATATGGCTACACCTTC. This chain links TRBV7-9 with TRBJ1-2, with no clear D. Germline lookup yields CDR1 SEHNR and CDR2 FQNEAQ (reference sequence). The CDR3 is 13 residues long. Trimming took 4 bases from V and 5 from J, leaving 11 bases between them.

This chain joins TRBV5-5 and TRBJ1-6, with 10 bases aligning to TRBD1. The CDR3 consists of 17 residues. Trimming at V came to 0 bases and at J to 3 bases, leaving 3 bases not matched to a gene. Looked up from germline, CDR1 is SGHKS and CDR2 is YYEKEE (reference sequence). In DNA, the CDR3 is TGTGCCAGCAGCTTGGCGACAGGGGGCCTCTATAATTCACCCCTCCACTTT. Translated, it gives CASSLATGGLYNSPLHF.

The chain recombines TRBV5-6 with TRBJ2-3; TRBD2 might be the D (7 bases). Per germline, CDR1 SGHDT and CDR2 YYEEEE. This CDR3 region has 15 residues. V dropped 2 bases and J dropped 8 bases, with 18 bases sitting between them. The CDR3: CASSFTAGGGGTQYF. The CDR3 coding sequence is TGTGCCAGCAGCTTCACAGCTGGGGGGGGCGGTACGCAGTATTTT.

This clone came up a few times. This chain connects TRBV5-1 to TRBJ1-1, with 7 bases lining up with TRBD1. The CDR3 spans 16 residues. The V gene end was trimmed by 5 bases and the J gene end by 0 bases; junction bases not matched to a gene: 10. Germline lookup yields CDR1 SGHRS and CDR2 YFSETQ. The CDR3 reads CASRRDPGTVNTEAFF. The CDR3, as DNA: TGCGCCAGCAGAAGAGACCCCGGGACAGTGAACACTGAAGCTTTCTTT.

J is TRBJ1-5 and V is TRBV19; TRBD1 might be the D (6 bases). Deletions cut 9 bases from V and 4 bases from J, with 19 bases between. Germline V gene lookup returns CDR1 LNHDA and CDR2 SQIVND (reference sequence). This CDR3 region has 15 residues. The CDR3: CASKQTGLVNQPQHF. CDR3 nucleotide sequence: TGTGCCAGCAAACAAACAGGGTTGGTTAATCAGCCCCAGCATTTT.

The chain employs TRBV3-1 (or the pseudogene TRBV3-2) and TRBJ2-5, with 10 nucleotides matching TRBD2. The CDR3 has 15 amino acids. The V gene's germline CDR1 is LGHDT and CDR2 YNNKEL (reference sequence). V dropped 5 bases and J dropped 12; count of bases not matched to a gene: 15. The DNA for the CDR3 is TGTGCCAGCAGCACGACTAGCGGGTACAGGAGTACTGAGTACTTC. It specifies CASSTTSGYRSTEYF.

This clone has a single count. The genes are TRBV10-3 and TRBJ1-1; TRBD1 might be the D (5 bases). V was clipped by 8 bases and J by 2 bases, with 12 bases between them. The CDR3 is 13 amino acids. From germline, CDR1 is ENHRY and CDR2 SYGVKD. CDR3 in DNA: TGTGCCATCGGCACAGGACCCAACACTGAAGCTTTCTTT. Translated, it gives CAIGTGPNTEAFF.

The J gene is TRBJ2-5, the V gene TRBV5-5; 7 bases line up with TRBD1. Unmatched junction bases numbered 11, after V lost 7 bases and J lost 5 bases. The CDR3 length is 14 residues. Germline CDR1 and CDR2: SGHKS and YYEKEE (reference sequence). The CDR3 reads CASLLGDSWETQYF. Here the CDR3 DNA reads TGTGCCAGCCTCTTGGGGGACAGTTGGGAGACCCAGTACTTC.

V is TRBV7-2 and J is TRBJ1-2; D is possibly TRBD1 (5 bases). Germline V CDR1 and CDR2: SGHTA, FQGNSA. The CDR3 is 15 amino acids. V was cut by 1 base and J by 2 bases, with 11 bases left in between. The CDR3 reads CASSLGGDLNYGYTF. CDR3 nucleotides: TGTGCCAGCAGCTTAGGGGGGGACTTAAACTATGGCTACACCTTC.

The rearrangement uses TRBV27 and TRBJ1-2; D possibly corresponds to TRBD1 (6 bases). Looked up from germline, CDR1 is MNHEY and CDR2 is SMNVEV (reference sequence). The CDR3 has 15 amino acids. V lost 6 bases to trimming and J lost 4 bases, with 18 bases between them. The CDR3: CASSPSGTSGYGYTF. The CDR3 nucleotides read TGTGCCAGCAGCCCATCCGGGACATCGGGCTATGGCTACACCTTC.

The gene calls are TRBV6-5 and TRBJ1-6, with D perhaps TRBD1 (6 bases). The CDR3 is 14 amino acids. CDR1 and CDR2 (germline): MNHEY, SVGAGI. With 9 bases removed from V and 4 bases from J, the gap between germline ends came to 13 bases. The chain's CDR3 is CASTPGTYNSPLHF. CDR3 coding DNA: TGTGCCAGTACTCCTGGGACATATAATTCACCCCTCCACTTT.

A few counts support this clone. The chain is built from TRBV5-1 and TRBJ2-5, with D perhaps TRBD1 (5 bases). Trimming took 3 bases from V and 2 from J, leaving 26 bases between them. The CDR3 consists of 19 residues. Germline CDR1 is SGHRS and CDR2 is YFSETQ. For the CDR3, the DNA is TGCGCCAGCAGCTCGGCCCAGGGCGCTCGGGTCCGAGAACAAGAGACCCAGTACTTC. This codes for CASSSAQGARVREQETQYF. Filled out from reference TRBV5-1 and TRBJ2-5, the complete variable domain reads KAGVTQTPRYLIKTRGQQVTLSCSPISGHRSVSWYQQTPGQGLQFLFEYFSETQRNKGNFPGRFSGRQFSNSRSEMNVSTLELGDSALYLCASSSAQGARVREQETQYFGPGTRLLVL.

The rearrangement joins TRBV5-6 to TRBJ1-2; unclear D gene. The CDR3 contains 12 residues. Germline CDR1 is SGHDT and CDR2 is YYEEEE. V was clipped by 10 bases and J by 5 bases, with 15 bases between them. CDR3 sequence reads: CASGLVDYGYTF. The DNA for the CDR3 is TGTGCCTCGGGTCTCGTGGATTATGGCTACACCTTC.

V and J are TRBV29-1 and TRBJ1-2, with D unclear. Trimming cost V 3 bases and J 8 bases, with 13 bases left between them. Germline V gene lookup returns CDR1 SQVTM and CDR2 ANQGSEA. The CDR3 covers 12 residues. The CDR3 sequence is CSVEGLNGGYTF. Written as DNA, the CDR3 is TGCAGCGTTGAGGGCCTGAATGGAGGCTACACCTTC.

The chain couples TRBV6-5 to TRBJ2-3; a weak D match, TRBD2 (5 bases). V shed 4 bases and J shed 1 base, with 12 bases lying between them. Per the germline V gene, CDR1 is MNHEY and CDR2 is SVGAGI. The length of the CDR3 is 15 residues. CDR3 nucleotides: TGTGCCAGCAGTTCCACCCGGAGGCGCACAGATACGCAGTATTTT. It translates to CASSSTRRRTDTQYF.

This chain connects TRBV18 to TRBJ1-4; 8 bases line up with TRBD1. The ends lost 2 bases at V and 7 bases at J; junction bases unmatched: 6. This CDR3 spans 15 amino acids. CDR1 is KGHSH and CDR2 is LQKENI in the germline V gene. Here the CDR3 reads CASSPSGTGPEKLFF. Here the CDR3 DNA reads TGTGCCAGCTCACCAAGTGGGACAGGACCTGAAAAACTGTTTTTT.

This clone was detected only once. The V call is TRBV5-6, the J call TRBJ2-3; D not resolved. This CDR3 has 13 amino acids. In germline, CDR1 is SGHDT, CDR2 YYEEEE. Trimming took 4 bases from V and 8 from J, leaving 14 bases between them. The CDR3 coding sequence is TGTGCCAGCAGCCCGGAGACCGTCGGTACGCAGTATTTT. Translating it yields CASSPETVGTQYF.

The chain recombines TRBV4-2 with TRBJ2-6; D gene ambiguous. Germline CDR1 reads LGHNA; CDR2 reads YNFKEQ. The V and J ends lost 1 base and 0 bases respectively, with 13 bases between them. This CDR3 is 18 amino acids long. The CDR3 spells CASSQVKGGSSGANVLTF. The CDR3 DNA reads as TGTGCCAGCAGCCAAGTAAAAGGCGGCAGCTCTGGGGCCAACGTCCTGACTTTC.

V is TRBV6-2 or TRBV6-3 and J is TRBJ1-2, with TRBD1 as a possible D gene (5 bases). Germline loops: CDR1 MNHEY, CDR2 SVGEGT. This CDR3 contains 17 residues. Trimming removed 2 bases from V and 2 bases from J, with 18 bases in between. CDR3 sequence reads: CASSYKPQTVINYGYTF. The CDR3 DNA reads as TGTGCCAGCAGTTACAAACCCCAGACAGTGATCAACTATGGCTACACCTTC.

This chain connects TRBV7-3 to TRBJ2-5, with a weak D call TRBD1 (6 bases). V was cut by 5 bases and J by 5 bases, with 21 bases left in between. CDR3 length: 16 residues. From germline, CDR1 is SGHTA and CDR2 FQGTGA. The CDR3, as DNA: TGTGCCAGCAGCCCAACGGGACATGGGCTCTTCGAGACCCAGTACTTC. It is translated as CASSPTGHGLFETQYF.

This clone occurred once. The chain has TRBV13 and TRBJ2-3, with D maybe TRBD2 (7 bases). Germline CDR1 reads PRHDT; CDR2 reads FYEKMQ (reference sequence). This CDR3 has 21 amino acids. The germline V and J ends were trimmed by 5 bases and 0 bases, with 30 bases remaining between them. CDR3 DNA: TGTGCCAGCAGCCCACCCTTTATTGGGGGGGGCCCTTCTGAGAGCACAGATACGCAGTATTTT. Its translation: CASSPPFIGGGPSESTDTQYF.

This chain joins TRBV11-3 and TRBJ2-3; D might be TRBD2 (6 bases). V was trimmed by 2 bases and J by 5 bases, leaving 20 bases between them. CDR3 length: 17 residues. The germline gives CDR1 SGHNT, CDR2 YENEEA. DNA for the CDR3: TGTGCCAGCAGCTTAAATGGTGGAGGGACTGGACAAGATACGCAGTATTTT. Translating gives CASSLNGGGTGQDTQYF.

The chain couples TRBV7-8 to TRBJ2-1; 8 bases agree with TRBD2. Looked up from germline, CDR1 is SGHVS and CDR2 is FQNEAQ. The CDR3 sequence is 15 residues long. V was pared by 5 bases and J by 12 bases, with 15 bases of the junction left unmatched. As DNA, the CDR3 is TGTGCCAGCAGCCGTTTGGGACTAGGAATCGGGGGGCAGTTCTTC. Protein: CASSRLGLGIGGQFF.

V is TRBV7-8 and J is TRBJ1-1, with TRBD1 identical over 8 bases. The CDR3 totals 16 residues. Germline CDR1 and CDR2: SGHVS and FQNEAQ. Trimming took 1 base from V and 5 from J; bases not matched to a gene: 9. The CDR3 loop reads CASSLDQGARWTEAFF. The CDR3 DNA reads as TGTGCCAGCAGCTTAGATCAGGGGGCGCGTTGGACTGAAGCTTTCTTT.

V and J are TRBV4-2 and TRBJ1-5, with D tentatively TRBD1 (6 bases). CDR1 and CDR2 from the germline V gene are LGHNA and YNFKEQ. V was pared by 0 bases and J by 8 bases, with 14 bases between. The CDR3 sequence is 15 residues long. CDR3 coding DNA: TGTGCCAGCAGCCAAGATTCGCACAGGGCGGAGCCCCAGCATTTT. Its protein is CASSQDSHRAEPQHF.